Each of the 27 T cell receptor beta chains below was sequenced from the same sample in a study of blood T cell repertoires in COVID-19. Data came from immunoSEQ multiplex PCR; TCRdb stores just in-frame clones and leaves some out. The sample shows approximately 160,000 clones, around 80% of them seen only once. Sequencing was performed on peripheral blood. The receptor source for this set is a man aged 60 to 69 with acute or convalescent COVID-19.

The chain couples TRBV10-3 to TRBJ2-1; 7 positions agree with TRBD1. The V segment lost 6 bases and the J segment 5 bases; nucleotides outside the gene matches: 4. CDR3 length equals 13 residues. In germline, CDR1 is ENHRY, CDR2 SYGVKD. CDR3 sequence: CAISPDRDNEQFF. CDR3 nucleotides: TGTGCCATCAGCCCCGACAGGGACAATGAGCAGTTCTTC.

This clone came up once. CDR3 amino acids: CASSLLSGIGGNQPQHF. The CDR3 nucleotides are TGTGCCAGCAGCTTATTATCCGGGATCGGCGGCAATCAGCCCCAGCATTTT. The chain couples TRBV11-2 to TRBJ1-5; D is uncertain. CDR1 and CDR2 from the germline V gene are SGHAT and FQNNGV. With 2 bases removed from V and 2 bases from J, the gap between germline ends came to 16 bases. This CDR3 contains 17 residues.

CDR3 protein: CASSDREGGRGDSNQPQHF. The CDR3 DNA is TGTGCCAGCAGTGACCGGGAGGGGGGACGGGGCGATAGCAATCAGCCCCAGCATTTT. V and J are TRBV6-4 and TRBJ1-5; tentative D call: TRBD1 (6 bases). The CDR3 extends over 19 amino acids. Germline V gives CDR1 MRHNA, CDR2 SNTAGT. The ends were cut back, 2 bases at V and 0 bases at J, with 20 bases in the middle.

The chain is built from TRBV11-1 and TRBJ2-5, with 12 bases fitting TRBD2. V dropped 5 bases and J dropped 7; count of bases not matched to a gene: 8. The CDR3 extends over 15 amino acids. The V gene's germline CDR1 is SGHAT and CDR2 FQDESV (reference sequence). CDR3 DNA: TGTGCCAGCAGCCTTGGACTAGCGGGGCCCGGGACCCAGTACTTC. Amino acid sequence: CASSLGLAGPGTQYF.

V and J are TRBV24-1 and TRBJ2-2; D remains unclear. Germline V gene sequence: CDR1 KGHDR, CDR2 SFDVKD. V lost 1 base, J lost 2 bases, and 10 bases lay in between. The CDR3 sequence is 16 residues long. In DNA, the CDR3 is TGTGCCACCAGTGATTTATCCAGGTCCAACACCGGGGAGCTGTTTTTT. Amino acid sequence: CATSDLSRSNTGELFF.

Only one count was recorded for this clone. CDR3 nucleotide sequence: TGTGCCAGCAGCTTAGGGAGGAACCAAGAGACCCAGTACTTC. Protein: CASSLGRNQETQYF. The chain uses TRBV7-2 and TRBJ2-5, with D perhaps TRBD2 (5 bases). The CDR3 runs 14 residues. Germline V lookup: CDR1 SGHTA, CDR2 FQGNSA. V was trimmed by 1 base and J by 0 bases, leaving 6 bases between them.

V and J are TRBV27 and TRBJ1-3; a possible D gene is TRBD1 (6 bases). Trimming shortened V by 6 bases and J by 2 bases, and 14 bases separated the two germline ends. CDR1 and CDR2 (germline): MNHEY, SMNVEV (reference sequence). The CDR3 loop spans 15 amino acids. Here the CDR3 reads CASSLQGYPGNTIYF. The DNA of the CDR3 is TGTGCCAGCAGCTTACAGGGATACCCTGGAAACACCATATATTTT.

The V gene is TRBV20-1, the J gene TRBJ1-1; TRBD1 matches at 11 bases. CDR1 is DFQATT, CDR2 SNEGSKA, per germline (reference sequence). CDR3 length equals 11 residues. V lost 6 bases to trimming and J lost 10 bases; unmatched junction nucleotides: 4. The CDR3 coding sequence is TGCAGTGCCTCGGACAGGGGGCGAGCTTTCTTT. Its protein is CSASDRGRAFF.

The chain links TRBV6-5 to TRBJ1-4; a possible D gene is TRBD1 (5 bases). The CDR3 is 15 residues long. Trimming took off 0 bases at V and 8 bases at J, with 13 bases between the two ends. The V gene's germline CDR1 is MNHEY and CDR2 SVGAGI. The CDR3 nucleotides read TGTGCCAGCAGTTACTCGGCAGGGTCGATCGAAAAACTGTTTTTT. Translation: CASSYSAGSIEKLFF.

The table lists this clone with a few counts. This chain connects TRBV7-8 to TRBJ2-7; D perhaps matches TRBD1 (6 bases). CDR3 size: 17 residues. Trimming took 1 base from V and 1 from J, leaving 17 bases between them. Germline V gene data show CDR1 as SGHVS and CDR2 as FQNEAQ. The CDR3 reads CASSLVRAGAKSYEQYF. CDR3 bases: TGTGCCAGCAGCTTAGTAAGGGCAGGGGCAAAGTCCTACGAGCAGTACTTC. Supplemented by reference TRBV7-8 and TRBJ2-7, the full variable domain reads GAGVSQSPRYKVAKRGQDVALRCDPISGHVSLFWYQQALGQGPEFLTYFQNEAQLDKSGLPSDRFFAERPEGSVSTLKIQRTQQEDSAVYLCASSLVRAGAKSYEQYFGPGTRLTVT.

CDR3 region: CASLKRTDRQETQYF. The CDR3 bases are TGTGCCAGCCTCAAGAGGACAGACAGACAAGAGACCCAGTACTTC. V and J are TRBV2 and TRBJ2-5, with D tentatively TRBD1 (6 bases). From germline, CDR1 is SNHLY and CDR2 FYNNEI. The ends were cut back, 8 bases at V and 2 bases at J, with 18 bases in the middle. CDR3 size: 15 residues.

This chain joins TRBV6-4 and TRBJ1-1; TRBD1 matches 8 bases. This CDR3 spans 13 amino acids. The V gene's germline CDR1 is MRHNA and CDR2 SNTAGT. The trim removed 6 bases at V and 5 bases at J, leaving 5 bases unmatched. This CDR3 is CASRQGGGTEAFF. The CDR3 DNA sequence: TGTGCCAGCAGACAGGGGGGGGGAACTGAAGCTTTCTTT.

The chain is built from TRBV6-6 and TRBJ2-7; D not resolved. The CDR3 length is 15 residues. Germline V gene lookup returns CDR1 MNHNY and CDR2 SVGAGI (reference sequence). Trimming stripped 4 bases from V and 0 bases from J, with 13 bases between. The CDR3 reads CASSSPIDTSYEQYF. The CDR3 DNA sequence: TGTGCCAGCAGTTCTCCAATAGACACCTCCTACGAGCAGTACTTC.

This chain uses TRBV7-2 with TRBJ2-3; D unclear. Germline V gives CDR1 SGHTA, CDR2 FQGNSA. CDR3 length: 15 residues. V was trimmed by 1 base and J by 0 bases, leaving 8 bases between them. Here the CDR3 DNA reads TGTGCCAGCAGCTTAGGGCACGATAGCACAGATACGCAGTATTTT. It specifies CASSLGHDSTDTQYF.

The rearrangement links TRBV18 to TRBJ2-3; D is uncertain. V lost 4 bases and J 0 bases, leaving 14 bases between the germline ends. The CDR3 totals 16 residues. Germline CDR1 is KGHSH and CDR2 is LQKENI. CDR3 sequence reads: CASSLIPDTSTDTQYF. The CDR3 DNA reads TGTGCCAGCTCACTGATACCAGACACTAGCACAGATACGCAGTATTTT.

This clone was detected only once. The sample contains more than one DNA sequence encoding this CDR3. The chain joins TRBV25-1 to TRBJ1-1, with TRBD1 identical over 8 bases. The length of the CDR3 is 15 residues. V was clipped by 1 base and J by 5 bases; unmatched bases: 6. Germline CDR1 MGHDK, CDR2 SYGVNS. The CDR3 loop is CASSESGQGVTEAFF. CDR3 bases: TGTGCCAGCAGTGAATCCGGACAGGGAGTTACTGAAGCTTTCTTT.

This rearrangement joins TRBV3-1 (or the pseudogene TRBV3-2) to TRBJ2-3; D remains ambiguous. V shed 4 bases and J shed 9 bases, with 11 bases lying between them. Germline values: CDR1 LGHDT, CDR2 YNNKEL (reference sequence). The CDR3 has 12 amino acids. CDR3 amino acids: CASSPESVTQYF. The CDR3 DNA reads as TGTGCCAGCAGCCCCGAGTCCGTAACGCAGTATTTT.

On this clone itself: The identical CDR3 is also encoded by other nucleotide sequences in the sample. The V and J genes are TRBV9 and TRBJ1-2; a possible D gene is TRBD1 (5 bases). Germline V CDR1 and CDR2: SGDLS, YYNGEE. V was pared by 0 bases and J by 6 bases, with 9 bases between. This CDR3 is built from 13 residues. The CDR3 DNA sequence: TGTGCCAGCAGCGTAGGGCAGGGTGATGGCTACACCTTC. Translation gives CASSVGQGDGYTF.

This sequence joins TRBV14 and TRBJ2-5; 14 nucleotides line up with TRBD2. This CDR3 has 18 amino acids. The ends lost 3 bases at V and 5 bases at J; junction bases unmatched: 11. The germline V gene encodes CDR1 SGHDN and CDR2 FVKESK. CDR3 bases: TGTGCCAGCAGCCATCGCCCTGGGACTAGCGGGGGAAGGGAGACCCAGTACTTC. Translation gives CASSHRPGTSGGRETQYF.

This clone is a singleton in its sample. The J gene is TRBJ2-3, the V gene TRBV5-4, with 7 positions matching TRBD2. Unmatched junction bases numbered 10, after V lost 1 base and J lost 2 bases. This CDR3 spans 17 amino acids. CDR1 SGHNT and CDR2 YYREEE come from the germline V gene (reference sequence). The CDR3 spells CASSLSGAGTNTDTQYF. In nucleotides, the CDR3 is TGTGCCAGCAGCTTGTCAGGAGCGGGGACTAACACAGATACGCAGTATTTT.

This chain joins TRBV19 and TRBJ2-5, with D possibly being TRBD2 (7 bases). Trimming took 5 bases from V and 3 from J, leaving 19 bases between them. CDR1 LNHDA and CDR2 SQIVND come from the germline V gene (reference sequence). The CDR3 contains 16 residues. In DNA, the CDR3 is TGTGCCAGTAGTCCAAGCAGGGGAGGGATTAAAGAGACCCAGTACTTC. This encodes CASSPSRGGIKETQYF.

The rearrangement joins TRBV19 to TRBJ1-5; D call uncertain. V lost 1 base to trimming and J lost 1 base, with 8 bases between them. This CDR3 has 15 amino acids. Germline V gene sequence: CDR1 LNHDA, CDR2 SQIVND (reference sequence). The CDR3 protein is CASSIAPASNQPQHF. CDR3 in DNA: TGTGCCAGTAGTATAGCCCCAGCGAGCAATCAGCCCCAGCATTTT.

The gene calls are TRBV18 and TRBJ1-1; no definite D call. The length of the CDR3 is 14 residues. V lost 0 bases, J lost 2 bases, and 7 bases lay in between. Germline CDR1 is KGHSH and CDR2 is LQKENI. This CDR3 is CASSPPPSNTEAFF. DNA of the CDR3: TGTGCCAGCTCACCACCCCCGAGCAACACTGAAGCTTTCTTT.

The chain has TRBV7-8 and TRBJ2-3; 10 bases line up with TRBD2. Looked up from germline, CDR1 is SGHVS and CDR2 is FQNEAQ. Trimming cost V 5 bases and J 2 bases; bases outside gene matches: 16. The CDR3 runs 19 residues. The CDR3 DNA follows: TGTGCCAGCAGCCACGTGAGAGCCGGACTAGCGGATATCACAGATACGCAGTATTTT. Protein sequence: CASSHVRAGLADITDTQYF.

This clone was counted once. The rearrangement joins TRBV4-1 to TRBJ2-1, with 9 bases matching TRBD1. Germline V CDR1 and CDR2: MGHRA, YSYEKL. V lost 4 bases, J lost 8 bases, and 6 bases stayed unmatched. The CDR3 runs 14 residues. The CDR3 nucleotides are TGCGCCAGCAGCCCTCGACAGGGGGACTATGAGCAGTTCTTC. As protein: CASSPRQGDYEQFF.

The V and J genes are TRBV11-2 and TRBJ2-6; 7 bases are shared with TRBD1. Per the germline V gene, CDR1 is SGHAT and CDR2 is FQNNGV. Germline trimming cut 1 base from V and 0 bases from J; bases unmatched to any gene: 6. The CDR3 runs 18 residues. As DNA, the CDR3 is TGTGCCAGCAGCTTAGGACAGGGCACAGGCTCTGGGGCCAACGTCCTGACTTTC. Translation gives CASSLGQGTGSGANVLTF. Complete variable domain (other parts from reference TRBV11-2 and TRBJ2-6): EAGVAQSPRYKIIEKRQSVAFWCNPISGHATLYWYQQILGQGPKLLIQFQNNGVVDDSQLPKDRFSAERLKGVDSTLKIQPAKLEDSAVYLCASSLGQGTGSGANVLTFGAGSRLTVL.

This chain uses TRBV24-1 with TRBJ2-1; 9 bases map to TRBD1. The V gene end was trimmed by 6 bases and the J gene end by 8 bases; junction bases not matched to a gene: 7. CDR3 length: 14 amino acids. Germline CDR1 reads KGHDR; CDR2 reads SFDVKD. Written as DNA, the CDR3 is TGTGCCACCAGTCGGGGACAGGGCAAGCATGAGCAGTTCTTC. Protein sequence: CATSRGQGKHEQFF.